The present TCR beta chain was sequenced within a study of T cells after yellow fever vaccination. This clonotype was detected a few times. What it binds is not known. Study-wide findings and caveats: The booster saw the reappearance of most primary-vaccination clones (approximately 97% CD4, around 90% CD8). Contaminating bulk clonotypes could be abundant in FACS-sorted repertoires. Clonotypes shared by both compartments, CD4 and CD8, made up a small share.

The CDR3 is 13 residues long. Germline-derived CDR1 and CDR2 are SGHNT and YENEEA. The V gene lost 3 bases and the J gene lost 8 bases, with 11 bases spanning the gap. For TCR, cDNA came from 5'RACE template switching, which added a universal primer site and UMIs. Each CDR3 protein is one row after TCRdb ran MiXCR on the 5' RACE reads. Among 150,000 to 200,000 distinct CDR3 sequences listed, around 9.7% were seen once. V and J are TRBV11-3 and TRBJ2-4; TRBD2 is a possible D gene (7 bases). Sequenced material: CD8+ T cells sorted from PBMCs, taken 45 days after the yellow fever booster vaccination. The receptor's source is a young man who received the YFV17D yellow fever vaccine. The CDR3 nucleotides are TGTGCCAGCAGCTTGGGAGGGGGTGACATTCAGTACTTC. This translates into CASSLGGGDIQYF.